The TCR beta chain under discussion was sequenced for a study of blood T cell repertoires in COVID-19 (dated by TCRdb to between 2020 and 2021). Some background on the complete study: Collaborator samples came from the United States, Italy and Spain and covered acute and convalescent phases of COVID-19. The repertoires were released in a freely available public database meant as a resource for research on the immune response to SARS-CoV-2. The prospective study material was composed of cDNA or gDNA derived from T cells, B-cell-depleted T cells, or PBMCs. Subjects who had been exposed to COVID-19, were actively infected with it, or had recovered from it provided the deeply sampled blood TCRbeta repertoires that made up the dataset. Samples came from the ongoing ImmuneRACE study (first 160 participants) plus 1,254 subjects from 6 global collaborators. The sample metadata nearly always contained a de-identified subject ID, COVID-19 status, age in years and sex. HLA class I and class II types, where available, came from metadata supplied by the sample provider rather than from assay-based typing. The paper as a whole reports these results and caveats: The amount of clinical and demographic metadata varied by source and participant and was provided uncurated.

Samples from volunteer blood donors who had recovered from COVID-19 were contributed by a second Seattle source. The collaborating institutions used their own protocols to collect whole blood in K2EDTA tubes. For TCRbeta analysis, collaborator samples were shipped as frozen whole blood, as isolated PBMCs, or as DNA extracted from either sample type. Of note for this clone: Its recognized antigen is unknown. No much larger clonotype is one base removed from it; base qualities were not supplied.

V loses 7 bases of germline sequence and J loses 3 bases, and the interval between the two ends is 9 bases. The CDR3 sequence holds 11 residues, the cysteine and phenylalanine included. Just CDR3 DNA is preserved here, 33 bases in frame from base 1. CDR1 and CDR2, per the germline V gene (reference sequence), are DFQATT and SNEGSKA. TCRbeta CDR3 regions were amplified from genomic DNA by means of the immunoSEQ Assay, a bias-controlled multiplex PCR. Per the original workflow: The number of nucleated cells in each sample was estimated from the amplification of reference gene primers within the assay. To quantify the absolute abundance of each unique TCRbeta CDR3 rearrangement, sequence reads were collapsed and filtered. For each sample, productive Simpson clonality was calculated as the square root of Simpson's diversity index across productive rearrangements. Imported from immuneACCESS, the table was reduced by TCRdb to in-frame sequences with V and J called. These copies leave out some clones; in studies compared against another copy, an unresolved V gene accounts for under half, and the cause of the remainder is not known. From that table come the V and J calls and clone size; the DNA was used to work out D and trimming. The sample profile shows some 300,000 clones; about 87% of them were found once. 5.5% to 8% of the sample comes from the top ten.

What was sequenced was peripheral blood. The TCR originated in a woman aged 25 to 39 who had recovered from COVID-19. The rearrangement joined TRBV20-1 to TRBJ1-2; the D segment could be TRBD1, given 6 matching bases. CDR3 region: CSVRTDYGYTF. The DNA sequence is TGCAGTGTTCGGACAGACTATGGCTACACCTTC.